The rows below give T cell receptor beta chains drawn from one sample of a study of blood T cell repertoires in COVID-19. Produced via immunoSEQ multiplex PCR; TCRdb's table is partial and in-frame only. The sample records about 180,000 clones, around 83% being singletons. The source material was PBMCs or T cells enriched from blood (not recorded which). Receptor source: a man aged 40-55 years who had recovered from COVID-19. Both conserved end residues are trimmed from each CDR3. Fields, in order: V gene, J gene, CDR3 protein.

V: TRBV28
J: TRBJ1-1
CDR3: ASSLLGGSGTEAF

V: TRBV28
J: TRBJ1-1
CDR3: ASGLTGAMNTEAF

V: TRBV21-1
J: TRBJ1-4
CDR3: ASSKGGPRRSNEKLF

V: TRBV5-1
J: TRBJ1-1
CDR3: ASSPTQGNTEAF

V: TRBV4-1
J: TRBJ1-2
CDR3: ASSQALASGYT

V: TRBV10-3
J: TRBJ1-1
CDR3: AISAPTGFTEAF

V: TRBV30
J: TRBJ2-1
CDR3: AWKDRGTYNEQF

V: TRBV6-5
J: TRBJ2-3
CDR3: ASSNTDTQY

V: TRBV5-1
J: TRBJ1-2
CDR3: ASSLVETGGAGYT

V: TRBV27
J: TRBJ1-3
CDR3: ASRQGLGAGNTIY

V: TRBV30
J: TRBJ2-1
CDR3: AWSVSEGPRYNEQF